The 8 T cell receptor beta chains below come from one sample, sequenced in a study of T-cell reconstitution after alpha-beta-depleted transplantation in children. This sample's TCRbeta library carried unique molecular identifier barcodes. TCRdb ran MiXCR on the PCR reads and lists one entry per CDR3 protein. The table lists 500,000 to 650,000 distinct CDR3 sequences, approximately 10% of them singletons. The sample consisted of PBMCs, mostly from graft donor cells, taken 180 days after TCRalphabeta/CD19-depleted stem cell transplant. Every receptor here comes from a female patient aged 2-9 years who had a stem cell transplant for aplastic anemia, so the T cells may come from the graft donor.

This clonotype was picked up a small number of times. The CDR3 protein is CASSPRGRFGNTIYF. The CDR3 nucleotides read TGTGCCAGCAGCCCCAGGGGGCGATTTGGAAACACCATATATTTT. This chain joins TRBV12-3 or TRBV12-4 and TRBJ1-3, with 8 bases lining up with TRBD1. J gave up 3 bases and V 6 bases, and 7 bases lay outside the gene matches. The CDR3 sequence is 15 residues long.

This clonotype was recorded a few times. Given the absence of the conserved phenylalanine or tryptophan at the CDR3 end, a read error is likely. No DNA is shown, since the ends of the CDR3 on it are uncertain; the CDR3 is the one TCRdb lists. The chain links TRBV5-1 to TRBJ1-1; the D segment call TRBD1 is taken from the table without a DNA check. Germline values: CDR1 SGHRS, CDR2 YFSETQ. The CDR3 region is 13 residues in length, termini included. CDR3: CASSLAGTPKNGL.

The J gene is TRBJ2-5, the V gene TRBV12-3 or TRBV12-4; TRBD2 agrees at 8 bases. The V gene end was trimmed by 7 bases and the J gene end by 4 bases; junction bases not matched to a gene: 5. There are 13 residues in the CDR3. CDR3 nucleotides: TGTGCCAGCAACAAAAGCGGGAGAGAGACCCAGTACTTC. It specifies CASNKSGRETQYF.

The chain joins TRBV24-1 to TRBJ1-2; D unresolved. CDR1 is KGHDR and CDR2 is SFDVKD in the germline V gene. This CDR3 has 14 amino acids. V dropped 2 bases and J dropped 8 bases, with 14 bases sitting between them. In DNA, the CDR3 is TGTGCCACCAGTGATTCCTCCTCCCGGCCCGGCTACACCTTC. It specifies CATSDSSSRPGYTF.

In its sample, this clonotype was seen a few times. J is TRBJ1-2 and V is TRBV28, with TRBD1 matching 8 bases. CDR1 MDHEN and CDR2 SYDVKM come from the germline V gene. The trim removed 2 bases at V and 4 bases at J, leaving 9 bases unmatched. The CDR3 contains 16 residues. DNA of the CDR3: TGTGCCAGCAGTTTACATGTTCCAGGGGGCAGCTATGGCTACACCTTC. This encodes CASSLHVPGGSYGYTF.

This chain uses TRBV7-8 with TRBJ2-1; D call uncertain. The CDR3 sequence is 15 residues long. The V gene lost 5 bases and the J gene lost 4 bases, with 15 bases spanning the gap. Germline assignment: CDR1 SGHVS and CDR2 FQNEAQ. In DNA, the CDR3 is TGTGCCAGCAGCCGTGACCGTGCCCTATACAATGAGCAGTTCTTC. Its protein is CASSRDRALYNEQFF.

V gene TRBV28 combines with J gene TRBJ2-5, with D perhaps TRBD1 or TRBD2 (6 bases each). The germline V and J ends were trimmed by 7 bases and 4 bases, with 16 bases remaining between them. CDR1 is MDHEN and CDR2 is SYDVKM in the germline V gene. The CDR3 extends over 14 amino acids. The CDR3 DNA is TGTGCCAGCAAGTTTGGGGGGCTCTCAGAGACCCAGTACTTC. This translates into CASKFGGLSETQYF.

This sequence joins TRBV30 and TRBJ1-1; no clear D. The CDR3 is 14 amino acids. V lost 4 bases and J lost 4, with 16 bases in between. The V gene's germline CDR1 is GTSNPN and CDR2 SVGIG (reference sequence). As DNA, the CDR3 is TGTGCCTGGAAAGCAGGACTAACTATCACTGAAGCTTTCTTT. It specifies CAWKAGLTITEAFF.